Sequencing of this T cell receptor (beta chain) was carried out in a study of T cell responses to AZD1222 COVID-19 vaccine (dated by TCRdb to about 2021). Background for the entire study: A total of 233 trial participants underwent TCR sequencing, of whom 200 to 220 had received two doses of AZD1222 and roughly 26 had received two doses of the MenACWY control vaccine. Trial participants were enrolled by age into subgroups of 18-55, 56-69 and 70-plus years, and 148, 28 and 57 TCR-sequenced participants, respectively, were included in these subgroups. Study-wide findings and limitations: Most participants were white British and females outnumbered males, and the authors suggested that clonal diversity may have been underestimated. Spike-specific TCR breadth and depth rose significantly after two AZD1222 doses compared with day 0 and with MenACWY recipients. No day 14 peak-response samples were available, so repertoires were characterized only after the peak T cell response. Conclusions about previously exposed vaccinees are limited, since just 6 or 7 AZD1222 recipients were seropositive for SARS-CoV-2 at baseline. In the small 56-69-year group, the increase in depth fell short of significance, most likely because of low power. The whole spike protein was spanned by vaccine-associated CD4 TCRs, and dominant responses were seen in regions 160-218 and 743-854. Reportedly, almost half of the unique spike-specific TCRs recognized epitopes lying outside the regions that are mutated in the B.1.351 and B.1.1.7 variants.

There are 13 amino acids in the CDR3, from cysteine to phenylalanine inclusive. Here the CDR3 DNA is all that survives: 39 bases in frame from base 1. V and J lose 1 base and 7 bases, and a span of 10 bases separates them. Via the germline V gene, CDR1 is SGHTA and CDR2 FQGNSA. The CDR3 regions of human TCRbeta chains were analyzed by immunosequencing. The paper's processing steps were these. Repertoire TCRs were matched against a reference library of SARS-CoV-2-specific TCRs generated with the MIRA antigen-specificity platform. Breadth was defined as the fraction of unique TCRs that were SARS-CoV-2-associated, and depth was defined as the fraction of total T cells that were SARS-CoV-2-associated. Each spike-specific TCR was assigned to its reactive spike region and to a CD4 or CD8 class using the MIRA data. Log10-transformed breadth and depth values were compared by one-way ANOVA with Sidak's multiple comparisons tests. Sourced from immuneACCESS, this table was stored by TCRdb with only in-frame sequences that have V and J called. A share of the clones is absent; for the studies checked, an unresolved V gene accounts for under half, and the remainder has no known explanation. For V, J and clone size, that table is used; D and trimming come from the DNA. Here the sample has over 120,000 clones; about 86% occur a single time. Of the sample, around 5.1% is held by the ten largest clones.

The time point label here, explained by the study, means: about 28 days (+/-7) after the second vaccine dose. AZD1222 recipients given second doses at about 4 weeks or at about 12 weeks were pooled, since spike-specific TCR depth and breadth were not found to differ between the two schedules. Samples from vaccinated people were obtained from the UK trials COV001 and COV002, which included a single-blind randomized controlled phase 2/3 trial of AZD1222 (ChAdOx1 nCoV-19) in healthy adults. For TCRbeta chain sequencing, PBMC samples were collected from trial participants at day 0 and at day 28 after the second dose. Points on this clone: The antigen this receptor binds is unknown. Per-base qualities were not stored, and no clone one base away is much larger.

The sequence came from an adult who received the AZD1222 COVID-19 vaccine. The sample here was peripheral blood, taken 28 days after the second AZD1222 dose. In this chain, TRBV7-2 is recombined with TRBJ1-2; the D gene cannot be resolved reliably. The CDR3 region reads CASSLGRQFGYTF. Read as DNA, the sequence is TGTGCCAGCAGCTTAGGGCGGCAGTTTGGCTACACCTTC.